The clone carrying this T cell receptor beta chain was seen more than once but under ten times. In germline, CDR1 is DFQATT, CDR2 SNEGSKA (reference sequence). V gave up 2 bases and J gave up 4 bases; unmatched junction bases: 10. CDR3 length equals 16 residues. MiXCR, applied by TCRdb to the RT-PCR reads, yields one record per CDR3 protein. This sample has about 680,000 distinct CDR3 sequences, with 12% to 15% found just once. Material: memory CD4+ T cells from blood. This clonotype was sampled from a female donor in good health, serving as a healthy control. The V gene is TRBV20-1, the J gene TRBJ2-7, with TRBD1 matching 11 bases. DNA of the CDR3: TGCAGTGCTAGACAAGCGCCGGGACAGGGGGTTTACGAGCAGTACTTC. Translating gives CSARQAPGQGVYEQYF.